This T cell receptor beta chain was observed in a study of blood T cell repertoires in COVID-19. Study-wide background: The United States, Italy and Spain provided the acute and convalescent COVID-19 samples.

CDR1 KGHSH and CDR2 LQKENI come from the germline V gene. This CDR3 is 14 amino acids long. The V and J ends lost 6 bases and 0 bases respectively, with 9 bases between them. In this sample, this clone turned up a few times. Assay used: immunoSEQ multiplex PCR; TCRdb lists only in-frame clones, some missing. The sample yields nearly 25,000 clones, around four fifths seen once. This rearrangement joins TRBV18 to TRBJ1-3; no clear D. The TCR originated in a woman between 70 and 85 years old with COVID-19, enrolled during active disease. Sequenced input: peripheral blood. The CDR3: CASSDMLSGNTIYF. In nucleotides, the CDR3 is TGTGCCAGCTCTGACATGCTCTCTGGAAACACCATATATTTT.